This is a list of T cell receptor beta chains from one sample in a study of cytomegalovirus exposure and HLA in healthy donors. Assay used: immunoSEQ multiplex PCR; TCRdb lists only in-frame clones, some missing. Among 100,000 to 150,000 clones listed, around 9% were seen once. The sequenced material came from PBMCs. These TCRs come from a woman aged 40-49 years in good health and CMV-seropositive. The CDR3 runs from the conserved cysteine through the conserved F or W. The D gene is left open where the match is weak. Clone size, where shown, is once, few, many, or a class for clones that have expanded.

CDR3nt: TGTGCCAGCAGCCTGGGACAGAACGTACCGGTGGATACGCAGTATTTT
CDR3aa: CASSLGQNVPVDTQYF
d_gene: TRBD1
v_gene: TRBV7-6
j_gene: TRBJ2-3
abundance: few

CDR3nt: TGTGCCAGCAGCCTCCTCTTAGCGGGGGGCAGCACCGGGGAGCTGTTTTTT
CDR3aa: CASSLLLAGGSTGELFF
d_gene: TRBD2
v_gene: TRBV11-2
j_gene: TRBJ2-2
abundance: few

CDR3nt: TGTGCCAGCAGCCCGCACCGGGACAGACCCTACGAGCAGTACTTC
CDR3aa: CASSPHRDRPYEQYF
d_gene: TRBD1
v_gene: TRBV11-1
j_gene: TRBJ2-7
abundance: .

CDR3nt: TGCGCCAGCAGCCGGGGACAGACGAACACTGAAGCTTTCTTT
CDR3aa: CASSRGQTNTEAFF
d_gene: TRBD1
v_gene: TRBV5-1
j_gene: TRBJ1-1
abundance: few

CDR3nt: TGTGCCACCAGCCCTTTAGGGAGGGCAGCCACAGATACGCAGTATTTT
CDR3aa: CATSPLGRAATDTQYF
d_gene: TRBD2
v_gene: TRBV15
j_gene: TRBJ2-3
abundance: few

CDR3nt: TGTGCCATCAGGACGTCAGGGCTAAGCTATGGCTACACCTTC
CDR3aa: CAIRTSGLSYGYTF
d_gene: .
v_gene: TRBV10-3
j_gene: TRBJ1-2
abundance: few

CDR3nt: TGTGCCACCAGCAGTCGGGACAGCAATAATTCACCCCTCCACTTT
CDR3aa: CATSSRDSNNSPLHF
d_gene: TRBD1
v_gene: TRBV15
j_gene: TRBJ1-6
abundance: .

CDR3nt: TGTGCCAGCAGCTTAGGCACCGGCTATGGCTACACCTTC
CDR3aa: CASSLGTGYGYTF
d_gene: .
v_gene: TRBV7-6
j_gene: TRBJ1-2
abundance: .

CDR3nt: TGCGCCAGCAGCCTCCGGGACAGCTATAATGAGCAGTTCTTC
CDR3aa: CASSLRDSYNEQFF
d_gene: TRBD1
v_gene: TRBV5-1
j_gene: TRBJ2-1
abundance: few

CDR3nt: TGTGCCAGCAGCTTGGTTATGGTCCCCGGGACCCAGTACTTC
CDR3aa: CASSLVMVPGTQYF
d_gene: .
v_gene: TRBV5-6
j_gene: TRBJ2-5
abundance: .

CDR3nt: TGTGCTAGTGGATCGATCTTAGCGGGGGGAGGGCATGAGCAGTTCTTC
CDR3aa: CASGSILAGGGHEQFF
d_gene: TRBD2
v_gene: TRBV12-5
j_gene: TRBJ2-1
abundance: .

CDR3nt: TGTGCCATCAGTGAGTCTGGCAGAGAGACCCAGTACTTC
CDR3aa: CAISESGRETQYF
d_gene: .
v_gene: TRBV10-3
j_gene: TRBJ2-5
abundance: few

CDR3nt: TGTGCCAGCAGCTGGTCCGGCGAGCAGTACTTC
CDR3aa: CASSWSGEQYF
d_gene: .
v_gene: TRBV7-9
j_gene: TRBJ2-7
abundance: .

CDR3nt: TGCGCCAGCAGCTTGGCCGTGGGCAAGAGCTCCTACAATGAGCAGTTCTTC
CDR3aa: CASSLAVGKSSYNEQFF
d_gene: .
v_gene: TRBV5-1
j_gene: TRBJ2-1
abundance: .

CDR3nt: TGTGCCAGCAGCGTAGGTGGCAGGCAAGAGACCCAGTACTTC
CDR3aa: CASSVGGRQETQYF
d_gene: .
v_gene: TRBV9
j_gene: TRBJ2-5
abundance: few

CDR3nt: TGCGCCAGCAGCCAGACAGGGTCAACCTACAATGAGCAGTTCTTC
CDR3aa: CASSQTGSTYNEQFF
d_gene: TRBD1
v_gene: TRBV4-1
j_gene: TRBJ2-1
abundance: few

CDR3nt: TGTGCCAGCAGCTTTCCGGGGTCGGCAGGAATAGATGAGCAGTTCTTC
CDR3aa: CASSFPGSAGIDEQFF
d_gene: .
v_gene: TRBV5-6
j_gene: TRBJ2-1
abundance: .

CDR3nt: TGTGCCAGCTCCCCCACGGCGGGAGGATACAATGAGCAGTTCTTC
CDR3aa: CASSPTAGGYNEQFF
d_gene: TRBD2
v_gene: TRBV18
j_gene: TRBJ2-1
abundance: .

CDR3nt: TGTGCCAGTAGAACCGAGTCCGCTAATGAAAAACTGTTTTTT
CDR3aa: CASRTESANEKLFF
d_gene: .
v_gene: TRBV19
j_gene: TRBJ1-4
abundance: few

CDR3nt: TGTGCCAGCAGCTCGTCAGGGATCTCCGGGGAGCTGTTTTTT
CDR3aa: CASSSSGISGELFF
d_gene: .
v_gene: TRBV5-4
j_gene: TRBJ2-2
abundance: few

CDR3nt: TGTGCCAGCAGCTTAGGAGTTTCGGCTTTCTTT
CDR3aa: CASSLGVSAFF
d_gene: .
v_gene: TRBV7-2
j_gene: TRBJ1-1
abundance: once

CDR3nt: TGTGCCAGCAGTAGGGACAGGGGAACTAATGAAAAACTGTTTTTT
CDR3aa: CASSRDRGTNEKLFF
d_gene: TRBD1
v_gene: TRBV6-1
j_gene: TRBJ1-4
abundance: few

CDR3nt: TGCGCCAGCAGCCGCAGACTAGGGACTGAAGCTTTCTTT
CDR3aa: CASSRRLGTEAFF
d_gene: .
v_gene: TRBV4-3
j_gene: TRBJ1-1
abundance: .

CDR3nt: TGTGCCAGTAGTAGACTAGCGGGGGACACCGGGGAGCTGTTTTTT
CDR3aa: CASSRLAGDTGELFF
d_gene: TRBD2
v_gene: TRBV19
j_gene: TRBJ2-2
abundance: .

CDR3nt: TGTGCCAGCAGCTTAGGGGGACAGGTCTCACCCCTCCACTTT
CDR3aa: CASSLGGQVSPLHF
d_gene: TRBD1
v_gene: TRBV7-2
j_gene: TRBJ1-6
abundance: .

CDR3nt: TGTGCCAGCAGCCTTCCCGCCGGGACAGACTACGAGCAGTACTTC
CDR3aa: CASSLPAGTDYEQYF
d_gene: TRBD1
v_gene: TRBV11-2
j_gene: TRBJ2-7
abundance: .

CDR3nt: TGTGCCAGCTCGCCGACGGGGTGGAACACCGGGGAGCTGTTTTTT
CDR3aa: CASSPTGWNTGELFF
d_gene: .
v_gene: TRBV6-6
j_gene: TRBJ2-2
abundance: .

CDR3nt: TGTGCCAGCAGCGGGACAGGAGGCGGCACAGATACGCAGTATTTT
CDR3aa: CASSGTGGGTDTQYF
d_gene: TRBD1
v_gene: TRBV6-5
j_gene: TRBJ2-3
abundance: .

CDR3nt: TGCGCCAGCAGCGAGGGACTAGCGGGGAGCTCCTACAATGAGCAGTTCTTC
CDR3aa: CASSEGLAGSSYNEQFF
d_gene: TRBD2
v_gene: TRBV5-1
j_gene: TRBJ2-1
abundance: .

CDR3nt: TGTGCCAGCAGTATCGGGACTACCAATGAGCAGTTCTTC
CDR3aa: CASSIGTTNEQFF
d_gene: TRBD2
v_gene: TRBV2
j_gene: TRBJ2-1
abundance: .

CDR3nt: TGTGCCAGCAGAGGGGACGGAGGGAATAATTCACCCCTCCACTTT
CDR3aa: CASRGDGGNNSPLHF
d_gene: .
v_gene: TRBV7-9
j_gene: TRBJ1-6
abundance: few

CDR3nt: TGTGCCAGCAGCACGAGACTAGCAAGTGAGCAGTTCTTC
CDR3aa: CASSTRLASEQFF
d_gene: TRBD2
v_gene: TRBV9
j_gene: TRBJ2-1
abundance: few

CDR3nt: TGCGCCAGCAGTCAATACGGGACAACAAAACCTGACTACGAGCAGTACTTC
CDR3aa: CASSQYGTTKPDYEQYF
d_gene: .
v_gene: TRBV23-1
j_gene: TRBJ2-7
abundance: few

CDR3nt: TGTGCCAGTAGGAGGGGACAGGGGAGCACTGAAGCTTTCTTT
CDR3aa: CASRRGQGSTEAFF
d_gene: TRBD1
v_gene: TRBV19
j_gene: TRBJ1-1
abundance: few

CDR3nt: TGTGCCAGCAGCCGCCCCGGGTGGAATACGCAGTATTTT
CDR3aa: CASSRPGWNTQYF
d_gene: .
v_gene: TRBV7-9
j_gene: TRBJ2-3
abundance: few

CDR3nt: TGTGCCAGCAGCTTAGGGACTAGCGGAGAGACCCAGTACTTC
CDR3aa: CASSLGTSGETQYF
d_gene: TRBD2
v_gene: TRBV7-9
j_gene: TRBJ2-5
abundance: .

CDR3nt: TGTGCCAGCAGTTTGACAGGCCGGGATTCACCCCTCCACTTT
CDR3aa: CASSLTGRDSPLHF
d_gene: .
v_gene: TRBV27
j_gene: TRBJ1-6
abundance: few

CDR3nt: TGTGCCAGCAGAGACAGATACGAGCAGTACTTC
CDR3aa: CASRDRYEQYF
d_gene: .
v_gene: TRBV6-1
j_gene: TRBJ2-7
abundance: few

CDR3nt: TGCGCCAGCGGCCCAGCGGAGACCCAGTACTTC
CDR3aa: CASGPAETQYF
d_gene: .
v_gene: TRBV4-1
j_gene: TRBJ2-5
abundance: few

CDR3nt: TGTGCCAGCTCACGGAATAGCGGGATGGGAGAGACCCAGTACTTC
CDR3aa: CASSRNSGMGETQYF
d_gene: TRBD2
v_gene: TRBV18
j_gene: TRBJ2-5
abundance: .

CDR3nt: TGTGCCAGCAGCTTATTGGCCGGGACAGGATCCTACGAGCAGTACTTC
CDR3aa: CASSLLAGTGSYEQYF
d_gene: TRBD1
v_gene: TRBV7-2
j_gene: TRBJ2-7
abundance: .

CDR3nt: TGTGCCAGCACCCTCGGTGATGAGCAGTTCTTC
CDR3aa: CASTLGDEQFF
d_gene: .
v_gene: TRBV2
j_gene: TRBJ2-1
abundance: .

CDR3nt: TGTGCCAGCAACCGAAAGGGGACTGGGAAAGACTACACCTTC
CDR3aa: CASNRKGTGKDYTF
d_gene: .
v_gene: TRBV21-1
j_gene: TRBJ1-2
abundance: .

CDR3nt: TGCGCCAGCAGTGCGGAGGGCTTCGTGCCGGCTGAAGCTTTCTTT
CDR3aa: CASSAEGFVPAEAFF
d_gene: .
v_gene: TRBV23-1
j_gene: TRBJ1-1
abundance: few

CDR3nt: TGCGCCAGCAGTCAATGGGGGGTAGGTGAAGCTTTCTTT
CDR3aa: CASSQWGVGEAFF
d_gene: .
v_gene: TRBV23-1
j_gene: TRBJ1-1
abundance: .

CDR3nt: TGCGCCAGCAGCTTGGAACAGAACACTGAAGCTTTCTTT
CDR3aa: CASSLEQNTEAFF
d_gene: .
v_gene: TRBV5-1
j_gene: TRBJ1-1
abundance: .